These 21 T cell receptor beta chains share one sample of origin, sequenced in a study of monozygotic twins with inflammatory bowel disease. One entry per CDR3 protein, without DNA, is what TCRdb gives after re-calling the 5' RACE reads. This sample's table has a few hundred thousand distinct CDR3 sequences. The source material was blood. These receptor sequences come from a human donor with ulcerative colitis or Crohn's disease, or a healthy co-twin of an affected twin (not recorded which).

The V call is TRBV6-2 or TRBV6-3, the J call TRBJ2-2; without DNA, the TCRdb call of TRBD2 cannot be checked. CDR1 is MNHEY and CDR2 is SVGEGT in the germline V gene. The CDR3 contains 15 residues. The CDR3 sequence: CASRHRGEEYGELFF.

V is TRBV19 and J is TRBJ2-7; TCRdb picks TRBD1, but there is no DNA to check that call. This CDR3 is 15 amino acids long. The V gene's germline CDR1 is LNHDA and CDR2 SQIVND (reference sequence). The CDR3: CASSTYRDRNYEQYF.

V gene TRBV28 combines with J gene TRBJ2-5. CDR3 length: 14 residues. Germline V gene sequence: CDR1 MDHEN, CDR2 SYDVKM. CDR3 region: CASRSTTTVATQYF.

The chain employs TRBV18 and TRBJ2-5. Germline V lookup: CDR1 KGHSH, CDR2 LQKENI. The CDR3 has 13 residues. The chain's CDR3 is CASSPRTEETQYF.

The J gene is TRBJ2-7, the V gene TRBV28. Germline loops: CDR1 MDHEN, CDR2 SYDVKM. The CDR3 loop spans 14 amino acids. Here the CDR3 reads CASSPSKFPYEQYF.

The V call is TRBV5-1, the J call TRBJ2-1; TCRdb returns TRBD1, unconfirmable since there is no DNA. The CDR3 has 17 amino acids. Germline lookup yields CDR1 SGHRS and CDR2 YFSETQ. This CDR3 reads CASSLAGGLRSYNEQFF.

This chain uses TRBV6-5 with TRBJ2-1. This CDR3 has 17 residues. Per the germline V gene, CDR1 is MNHEY and CDR2 is SVGAGI. The CDR3 is CASSYSSGVASYNEQFF.

The chain uses TRBV5-1 and TRBJ2-5; the TCRdb D gene call, TRBD2, has no DNA to confirm it. CDR3 length: 17 residues. CDR1 and CDR2 from the germline V gene are SGHRS and YFSETQ. The CDR3 is CASSLVTRTTSGQTQYF.

This chain connects TRBV29-1 to TRBJ1-1; the D gene TCRdb calls, TRBD1, cannot be checked with no DNA. Germline CDR1 and CDR2: SQVTM and ANQGSEA. This CDR3 is 14 amino acids long. CDR3 sequence reads: CSVLRGQTNTEAFF.

V gene TRBV5-1 combines with J gene TRBJ2-1; the D call from TCRdb, TRBD2, cannot be confirmed without DNA. The germline gives CDR1 SGHRS, CDR2 YFSETQ. The CDR3 extends over 16 amino acids. The CDR3 loop reads CASSSKAPGPQGEQFF. Full variable domain (outside the CDR3, taken from reference TRBV5-1 and TRBJ2-1): KAGVTQTPRYLIKTRGQQVTLSCSPISGHRSVSWYQQTPGQGLQFLFEYFSETQRNKGNFPGRFSGRQFSNSRSEMNVSTLELGDSALYLCASSSKAPGPQGEQFFGPGTRLTVL.

The chain couples TRBV24-1 to TRBJ1-2. CDR3 length equals 14 residues. Germline assignment: CDR1 KGHDR and CDR2 SFDVKD. The CDR3 spells CATSASDTREGYTF.

V is TRBV28 and J is TRBJ1-2; the D gene TCRdb calls, TRBD1, cannot be checked with no DNA. The germline V gene encodes CDR1 MDHEN and CDR2 SYDVKM. The CDR3 sequence is 13 residues long. The CDR3 here is CASSFGQNYGYTF.

The chain recombines TRBV10-3 with TRBJ1-5; TCRdb's assignment of TRBD1 cannot be checked, as there is no DNA. The CDR3 is 17 amino acids. Germline V gene data show CDR1 as ENHRY and CDR2 as SYGVKD. This chain's CDR3 is CAISESDSSRGNQPQHF.

The CDR3 region is CSVDLARDYGYTF. The chain combines TRBV20-1 with TRBJ1-2; TCRdb calls TRBD1, which cannot be checked without DNA. Looked up from germline, CDR1 is DFQATT and CDR2 is SNEGSKA (reference sequence). This CDR3 has 13 amino acids.

This rearrangement joins TRBV27 to TRBJ2-1; TCRdb returns TRBD1, unconfirmable since there is no DNA. CDR1 is MNHEY and CDR2 is SMNVEV in the germline V gene (reference sequence). This CDR3 has 14 amino acids. CDR3 sequence: CASSFGTPYNEQFF.

V and J are TRBV7-6 and TRBJ1-5. The CDR3 length is 13 residues. Germline V lookup: CDR1 SGHVS, CDR2 FNYEAQ. This CDR3 reads CASSLGLDQPQHF.

The chain joins TRBV7-9 to TRBJ2-1; TCRdb outputs TRBD2, but without DNA this stays unchecked. Per germline, CDR1 SEHNR and CDR2 FQNEAQ (reference sequence). This CDR3 is 16 amino acids long. CDR3: CASSLDSRIGGNEQFF.

The J gene is TRBJ2-5, the V gene TRBV4-1; TCRdb names TRBD2, which stays unverified in the absence of DNA. This CDR3 is built from 15 residues. The V gene's germline CDR1 is MGHRA and CDR2 YSYEKL. CDR3 protein: CASSPPGLLQETQYF.

The chain links TRBV21-1 to TRBJ2-3; no DNA is available, so the TRBD2 call from TCRdb remains unchecked. TRBV21-1 is given as a pseudogene. CDR3 length: 14 residues. The CDR3 loop reads CASSTSGRADTQYF.

This chain links TRBV6-5 with TRBJ2-1; the D call from TCRdb, TRBD2, cannot be confirmed without DNA. Germline V gives CDR1 MNHEY, CDR2 SVGAGI. The CDR3 has 17 residues. The CDR3 region is CASSYSGTSGIYNEQFF.

This clonotype counts as medium-sized by frequency. This rearrangement joins TRBV27 to TRBJ1-1; checking the TCRdb D call of TRBD1 is not possible without DNA. The CDR3 contains 16 residues. Germline CDR1 is MNHEY and CDR2 is SMNVEV (reference sequence). The CDR3 here is CASSPTTTGLRTEAFF.